These 22 T cell receptor beta chains came from one sample sequenced in a study of cytomegalovirus exposure and HLA in healthy donors. The PCR used 60 Vbeta and 13 Jbeta primers. Using immunoSEQ multiplex PCR, the repertoire was profiled, and TCRdb retains in-frame clones only, with some absent. This sample's table has 100,000 to 150,000 clones. Material for sequencing was PBMCs. The receptors were sampled from a middle-aged woman in good health and CMV-seropositive.

The chain couples TRBV7-9 to TRBJ2-3; D not certain. V lost 8 bases and J 5 bases, leaving 5 bases between the germline ends. The CDR3 spans 10 residues. Looked up from germline, CDR1 is SEHNR and CDR2 is FQNEAQ (reference sequence). The CDR3 spells CASAVDTQYF. In DNA, the CDR3 is TGTGCCAGCGCAGTAGATACGCAGTATTTT.

The V gene is TRBV7-3, the J gene TRBJ2-2, with a tentative D call TRBD1 (5 bases). V lost 4 bases to trimming and J lost 6 bases, with 18 bases between them. The CDR3 length is 16 residues. From germline, CDR1 is SGHTA and CDR2 FQGTGA. The CDR3 nucleotides are TGTGCCAGCAGCTCCCCTTGGGCAGGGTTGGCCGGGGAGCTGTTTTTT. It yields the protein CASSSPWAGLAGELFF.

The rearrangement links TRBV29-1 to TRBJ2-3, with D possibly TRBD2 on 6 matching bases. Germline values: CDR1 SQVTM, CDR2 ANQGSEA. V was trimmed by 4 bases and J by 5 bases, leaving 16 bases between them. There are 14 residues in the CDR3. CDR3 in DNA: TGCAGCGTTGCGCTGGGAGTCGGGAGAGATACGCAGTATTTT. It translates to CSVALGVGRDTQYF.

V usage is TRBV7-3 and J usage is TRBJ1-1, with D possibly matching TRBD1 (6 bases). From germline, CDR1 is SGHTA and CDR2 FQGTGA. The CDR3 totals 14 residues. Trimming shortened V by 3 bases and J by 1 base, and 9 bases separated the two germline ends. The CDR3 loop is CASSFGGANTEAFF. The CDR3 bases are TGTGCCAGCAGCTTCGGGGGGGCGAACACTGAAGCTTTCTTT.

The chain couples TRBV10-1 to TRBJ2-4; 10 nucleotides match TRBD1. In germline, CDR1 is WNHNN, CDR2 SYGVQD (reference sequence). Trimming at V came to 4 bases and at J to 5 bases, leaving 11 bases not matched to a gene. This CDR3 has 17 amino acids. Written as DNA, the CDR3 is TGCGCCAGCAGTGGGGGGGGACAGGGGAATTCAGAAAACATTCAGTACTTC. Protein: CASSGGGQGNSENIQYF.

The genes are TRBV13 and TRBJ1-3; TRBD1 might be the D (5 bases). CDR3 length equals 15 residues. V was trimmed by 4 bases and J by 0 bases, leaving 10 bases between them. Germline V gene data show CDR1 as PRHDT and CDR2 as FYEKMQ (reference sequence). The DNA of the CDR3 is TGTGCCAGCAGCTCCCGGGACTTCTCTGGAAACACCATATATTTT. Protein: CASSSRDFSGNTIYF.

V is TRBV28 and J is TRBJ2-7; 9 positions match TRBD2. Germline V gene lookup returns CDR1 MDHEN and CDR2 SYDVKM. V was clipped by 6 bases and J by 2 bases; unmatched bases: 8. This CDR3 has 15 residues. The CDR3 nucleotides are TGTGCCAGCAGAAGACTAGCGGAAGAGACCTACGAGCAGTACTTC. Its translation: CASRRLAEETYEQYF.

The chain carries TRBV27 and TRBJ2-7, with TRBD2 as a possible D gene (6 bases). Deletions cut 3 bases from V and 4 bases from J, with 13 bases between. Germline CDR1 MNHEY, CDR2 SMNVEV (reference sequence). The CDR3 is 14 residues long. The CDR3 protein is CASSFLGSGYEQYF. DNA of the CDR3: TGTGCCAGCAGTTTTTTGGGGAGCGGGTACGAGCAGTACTTC.

The J gene is TRBJ2-1, the V gene TRBV19; 7 bases are a match to TRBD2. The CDR3 loop spans 17 amino acids. The ends lost 2 bases at V and 5 bases at J; junction bases unmatched: 12. CDR1 and CDR2 (germline): LNHDA, SQIVND (reference sequence). As DNA, the CDR3 is TGTGCCAGTAGTATACCGACTAGCCCCGTAACTAACAATGAGCAGTTCTTC. Amino acids: CASSIPTSPVTNNEQFF.

CDR3 sequence: CASSFTQGPNQPQHF. DNA for the CDR3: TGTGCCAGCAGTTTTACCCAGGGCCCCAATCAGCCCCAGCATTTT. The chain has TRBV28 and TRBJ1-5; tentatively, D is TRBD1 (5 bases). Deletions cut 3 bases from V and 3 bases from J, with 12 bases between. This CDR3 is 15 amino acids long. The germline V gene encodes CDR1 MDHEN and CDR2 SYDVKM.

This chain joins TRBV2 and TRBJ1-1; D gene unclear. The length of the CDR3 is 14 residues. The V end lost 0 bases, the J end lost 8 bases, and 13 bases lay between the germline ends. Germline assignment: CDR1 SNHLY and CDR2 FYNNEI. CDR3 sequence (DNA): TGTGCCAGCAGTGAAGCGCGGGCATCGGGCGAAGCTTTCTTT. It specifies CASSEARASGEAFF.

This chain joins TRBV19 and TRBJ2-5, with TRBD2 identical over 9 bases. Germline-derived CDR1 and CDR2 are LNHDA and SQIVND (reference sequence). This CDR3 region has 16 residues. V trimming: 3 bases; J trimming: 5 bases; junction bases outside the gene matches: 10. The CDR3 sequence: CASSMGSGSPLETQYF. The CDR3, as DNA: TGTGCCAGTAGTATGGGTAGCGGGAGCCCCTTGGAGACCCAGTACTTC.

The genes are TRBV6-1 and TRBJ1-1; 9 bases align to TRBD1. Germline lookup yields CDR1 MNHNS and CDR2 SASEGT. The CDR3 extends over 11 amino acids. V was pared by 4 bases and J by 10 bases, with 1 base of the junction left unmatched. CDR3 nucleotides: TGTGCCAGCAGTGTACAGGGGGCAGCTTTCTTT. This codes for CASSVQGAAFF.

This chain joins TRBV30 and TRBJ1-4; possibly TRBD1 for D (6 bases). V gave up 2 bases and J gave up 4 bases, with 11 bases separating them. Germline lookup yields CDR1 GTSNPN and CDR2 SVGIG (reference sequence). The CDR3 runs 14 residues. CDR3 DNA sequence: TGTGCCTGGAGTCCCGGGACATATAATGAAAAACTGTTTTTT. Encoded protein: CAWSPGTYNEKLFF.

V gene TRBV4-1 combines with J gene TRBJ2-1, with 13 nucleotides matching TRBD2. Germline V gene data show CDR1 as MGHRA and CDR2 as YSYEKL. V lost 3 bases, J lost 0 bases, and 5 bases stayed unmatched. The length of the CDR3 is 18 residues. CDR3 in amino acids: CASSQATSGRRSYNEQFF. As DNA, the CDR3 is TGCGCCAGCAGCCAGGCGACTAGCGGGAGGCGCTCCTACAATGAGCAGTTCTTC.

The genes are TRBV10-3 and TRBJ1-1; D is possibly TRBD1 (5 bases). V dropped 2 bases and J dropped 3 bases, with 7 bases sitting between them. The CDR3 is made up of 13 amino acids. CDR1 is ENHRY and CDR2 is SYGVKD in the germline V gene. The CDR3 DNA sequence: TGTGCCATCAGTGAGAGACAGTACACTGAAGCTTTCTTT. It yields the protein CAISERQYTEAFF.

The V and J genes are TRBV29-1 and TRBJ2-4; 8 positions match TRBD1. The CDR3 is 15 residues long. Germline CDR1 is SQVTM and CDR2 is ANQGSEA. With V trimmed by 6 bases and J by 1 base, 8 bases remained unmatched. The CDR3 reads CSVVSQGAAKNIQYF. The CDR3, as DNA: TGCAGCGTCGTTAGCCAGGGGGCGGCCAAAAACATTCAGTACTTC.

The V call is TRBV19, the J call TRBJ2-1; D gene ambiguous. Germline values: CDR1 LNHDA, CDR2 SQIVND (reference sequence). Between the trimmed V and J ends, which lost 2 bases and 3 bases, there was a span of 5 bases. There are 13 residues in the CDR3. The CDR3 is CASSIQVYNEQFF. The CDR3, as DNA: TGTGCCAGTAGTATACAGGTCTACAATGAGCAGTTCTTC. The complete variable domain, with remaining parts taken from reference TRBV19 and TRBJ2-1, reads DGGITQSPKYLFRKEGQNVTLSCEQNLNHDAMYWYRQDPGQGLRLIYYSQIVNDFQKGDIAEGYSVSREKKESFPLTVTSAQKNPTAFYLCASSIQVYNEQFFGPGTRLTVL.

The chain couples TRBV27 to TRBJ2-7; the D gene is possibly TRBD1 (6 bases). CDR1 and CDR2 (germline): MNHEY, SMNVEV (reference sequence). This CDR3 has 16 amino acids. The V gene lost 0 bases and the J gene lost 0 bases, with 12 bases spanning the gap. The CDR3 region has the DNA TGTGCCAGCAGTTTATCCCCCGACAGGCCCTCCTACGAGCAGTACTTC. It specifies CASSLSPDRPSYEQYF.

The V gene is TRBV11-2, the J gene TRBJ2-1, with TRBD2 identical over 10 bases. Trimming took 0 bases from V and 9 from J; bases not matched to a gene: 5. Germline loops: CDR1 SGHAT, CDR2 FQNNGV. The CDR3 has 15 amino acids. CDR3 DNA: TGTGCCAGCAGCTTAGAGCTAGCGGGAGATGGTGAGCAGTTCTTC. Its translation is CASSLELAGDGEQFF. The complete variable domain, with remaining parts taken from reference TRBV11-2 and TRBJ2-1, reads EAGVAQSPRYKIIEKRQSVAFWCNPISGHATLYWYQQILGQGPKLLIQFQNNGVVDDSQLPKDRFSAERLKGVDSTLKIQPAKLEDSAVYLCASSLELAGDGEQFFGPGTRLTVL.

The chain combines TRBV5-6 with TRBJ2-5; TRBD2 is a possible D gene (5 bases). With the DNA end fitting TRBJ2-7 better, the J assignment may be wrong. From germline, CDR1 is SGHDT and CDR2 YYEEEE. This CDR3 spans 14 amino acids. The CDR3 sequence: CASSLADSSYEQYF. The CDR3 region has the DNA TGTGCCAGCAGCTTAGCGGATAGCTCCTACGAGCAGTACTTC.

V and J are TRBV4-3 and TRBJ2-1; 10 positions match TRBD1. CDR3 length equals 17 residues. Germline trimming cut 5 bases from V and 8 bases from J; bases unmatched to any gene: 15. Germline V gives CDR1 LGHNA, CDR2 YSLEER. The CDR3 sequence is CASSKTPGQGILDEQFF. The CDR3 DNA reads as TGCGCCAGCAGCAAGACACCGGGACAGGGGATTCTCGATGAGCAGTTCTTC.